This TCR beta chain was sequenced for a study of blood T cell repertoires in COVID-19. Study information: Sample material is recorded as cDNA or gDNA derived from T cells, B-cell-depleted T cells, or PBMCs.

This CDR3 is built from 16 residues. CDR1 and CDR2 (germline): GTSNPN, SVGIG (reference sequence). Deletions cut 0 bases from V and 2 bases from J, with 14 bases between. Sequencing used immunoSEQ multiplex PCR; TCRdb keeps in-frame clones, though not all of them. This sample has approximately 270,000 clones; about 89% occur once, and the top ten carry around 2.1%. This sequence joins TRBV30 and TRBJ1-5; D gene uncertain. Sequenced material: peripheral blood. This TCR was recovered from a man aged 50-59 years with acute or convalescent COVID-19. The DNA of the CDR3 is TGTGCCTGGAGTGTACAACGGGGAGGTCGCAATCAGCCCCAGCATTTT. Translated: CAWSVQRGGRNQPQHF.